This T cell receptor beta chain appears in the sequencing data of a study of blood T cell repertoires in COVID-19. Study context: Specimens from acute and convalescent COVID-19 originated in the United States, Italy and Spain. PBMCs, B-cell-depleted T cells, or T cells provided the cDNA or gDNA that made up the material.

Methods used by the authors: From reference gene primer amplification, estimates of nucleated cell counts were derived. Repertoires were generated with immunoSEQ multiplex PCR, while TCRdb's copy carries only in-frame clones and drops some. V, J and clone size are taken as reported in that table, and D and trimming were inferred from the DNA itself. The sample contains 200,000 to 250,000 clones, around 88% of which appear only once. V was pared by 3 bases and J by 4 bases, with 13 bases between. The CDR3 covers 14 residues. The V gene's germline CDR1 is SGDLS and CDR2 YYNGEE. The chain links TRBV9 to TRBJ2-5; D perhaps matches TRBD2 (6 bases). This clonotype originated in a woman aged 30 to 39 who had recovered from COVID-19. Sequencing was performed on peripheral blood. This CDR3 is CASSAGWRGETQYF. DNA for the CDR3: TGTGCCAGCAGCGCCGGGTGGAGGGGAGAGACCCAGTACTTC.